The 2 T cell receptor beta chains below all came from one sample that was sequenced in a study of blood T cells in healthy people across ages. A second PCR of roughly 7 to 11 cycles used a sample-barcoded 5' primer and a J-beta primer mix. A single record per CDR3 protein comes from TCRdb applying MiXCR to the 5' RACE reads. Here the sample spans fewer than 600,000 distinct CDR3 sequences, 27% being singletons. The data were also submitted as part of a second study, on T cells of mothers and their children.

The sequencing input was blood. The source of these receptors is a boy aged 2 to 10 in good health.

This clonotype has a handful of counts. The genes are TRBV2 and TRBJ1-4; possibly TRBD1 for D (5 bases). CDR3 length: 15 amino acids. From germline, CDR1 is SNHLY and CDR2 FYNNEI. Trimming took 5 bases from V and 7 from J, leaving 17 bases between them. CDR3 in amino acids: CASSRYPGTGEKLFF. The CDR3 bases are TGTGCCAGCAGTAGATACCCAGGGACCGGTGAAAAACTGTTTTTT.

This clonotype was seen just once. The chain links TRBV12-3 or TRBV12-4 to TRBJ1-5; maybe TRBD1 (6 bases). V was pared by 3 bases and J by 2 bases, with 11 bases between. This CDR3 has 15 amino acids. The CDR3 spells CASSFKGGGNQPQHF. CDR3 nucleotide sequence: TGTGCCAGCAGTTTTAAGGGGGGGGGCAATCAGCCCCAGCATTTT.